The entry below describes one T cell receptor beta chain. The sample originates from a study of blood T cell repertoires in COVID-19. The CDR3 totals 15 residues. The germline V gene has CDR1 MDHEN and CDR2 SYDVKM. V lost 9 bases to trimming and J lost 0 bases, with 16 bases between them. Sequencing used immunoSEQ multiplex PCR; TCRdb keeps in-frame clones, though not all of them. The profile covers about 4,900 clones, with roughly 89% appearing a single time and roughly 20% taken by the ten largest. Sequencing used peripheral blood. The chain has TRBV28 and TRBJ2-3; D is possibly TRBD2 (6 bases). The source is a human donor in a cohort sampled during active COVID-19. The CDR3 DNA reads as TGTGCCAGTCAGAATAGCGGAGTTAGCACAGATACGCAGTATTTT. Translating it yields CASQNSGVSTDTQYF.